A single sample is the source of the 14 T cell receptor beta chains below, sequenced in a study of regulatory and conventional T cells in breast cancer. MiXCR, run by TCRdb on the PCR reads, gives a single entry per CDR3 protein. The table has some 16,000 distinct CDR3 sequences, about 31% seen once. Sequencing input: conventional T cells from blood. These TCRs come from a female donor in good health.

At least ten counts were recorded for this clonotype. J is TRBJ1-4 and V is TRBV12-3 or TRBV12-4; 7 bases agree with TRBD1. J lost 2 bases, V lost 6 bases, and 3 bases had no gene match. The CDR3 is 14 amino acids. CDR3: CASRPGQTNEKLFF. The CDR3 DNA reads TGTGCCAGCAGGCCGGGACAGACTAATGAAAAACTGTTTTTT.

This rearrangement joins TRBV14 to TRBJ2-2; maybe TRBD1 (5 bases). Germline V lookup: CDR1 SGHDN, CDR2 FVKESK. There are 14 residues in the CDR3. V was pared by 8 bases and J by 0 bases, with 10 bases between. CDR3 sequence reads: CASGAESNTGELFF. CDR3 DNA: TGTGCCAGCGGGGCGGAATCGAACACCGGGGAGCTGTTTTTT.

There are a few counts of this clonotype. The chain is built from TRBV21-1 and TRBJ2-1. TRBV21-1 is noted as a pseudogene. The CDR3 length is 14 residues. The CDR3 sequence: CASSKWRSYNEQFF. The CDR3 DNA reads as TGTGCCAGCAGCAAATGGCGCTCCTACAATGAGCAGTTCTTC.

By sample share, this clonotype is medium-sized (0.01 to 0.1%). The chain joins TRBV7-2 to TRBJ2-7; 7 nucleotides agree with TRBD1. The CDR3 has 14 residues. Germline CDR1 SGHTA, CDR2 FQGNSA. The ends lost 1 base at V and 4 bases at J; junction bases unmatched: 4. CDR3 sequence: CASSLVPGGYEQYF. CDR3 bases: TGTGCCAGCAGCTTAGTCCCAGGGGGATACGAGCAGTACTTC.

The chain recombines TRBV4-1 with TRBJ1-4, with TRBD1 as a possible D gene (5 bases). Between the trimmed V and J ends, which lost 1 base and 4 bases, there was a span of 7 bases. The CDR3 consists of 14 residues. Germline V gene data show CDR1 as MGHRA and CDR2 as YSYEKL. CDR3 DNA: TGCGCCAGCAGCCAAGGACAGAATAATGAAAAACTGTTTTTT. It encodes CASSQGQNNEKLFF.

A remark on this clonotype: The conserved final phenylalanine or tryptophan is absent from the CDR3, which likely points to a read error. The chain uses TRBV20-1 and TRBJ1-2, with D perhaps matching TRBD1 (5 bases). The CDR3 contains 14 residues. From germline, CDR1 is DFQATT and CDR2 SNEGSKA (reference sequence). CDR3 region: CSARPRGGDYGYTL. CDR3 bases: TGCAGCGCCCGCCCACGGGGAGGGGACTATGGCTACACCCTC.

The chain has TRBV4-1 and TRBJ2-6; 7 bases align to TRBD1. The CDR3 consists of 17 residues. Germline loops: CDR1 MGHRA, CDR2 YSYEKL. V lost 3 bases and J lost 2; bases outside the gene matches: 7. The CDR3 spells CASSQTGYLPGANVLTF. DNA of the CDR3: TGCGCCAGCAGCCAGACAGGGTACCTCCCTGGGGCCAACGTCCTGACTTTC.

The J gene is TRBJ1-2, the V gene TRBV6-5; D not certain. CDR1 is MNHEY and CDR2 is SVGAGI in the germline V gene. The CDR3 spans 17 residues. Trimming left V 6 bases short and J 7 bases short, with 27 bases between. The DNA of the CDR3 is TGTGCCAGCAGCTCTGTCCTCCTACTCGCCAACTATCGTGGCTACACCTTC. It codes for CASSSVLLLANYRGYTF.

Details on this clonotype: The CDR3 does not close with the conserved phenylalanine or tryptophan, likely indicating a read error. The limits of the CDR3 on the DNA are not certain, so only TCRdb's listed CDR3 is given. The chain is built from TRBV20-1 and TRBJ2-5; TRBD1, the D gene given by the table, was not confirmed from the DNA. With termini counted, the CDR3 has 16 amino acids. In germline, CDR1 is DFQATT, CDR2 SNEGSKA (reference sequence). CDR3 amino acids: CSARDGAGASQETQDG.

The chain joins TRBV11-2 to TRBJ2-2; D gene uncertain. Deletions cut 6 bases from V and 2 bases from J, with 10 bases between. CDR3 length equals 14 residues. The germline V gene has CDR1 SGHAT and CDR2 FQNNGV. The chain's CDR3 is CASRASYNTGELFF. CDR3 sequence (DNA): TGTGCCAGCAGGGCTTCTTACAACACCGGGGAGCTGTTTTTT.

This clonotype has more than one count but fewer than ten. Compared with germline, one end of the junction differs, possibly owing to a read error. The chain is built from TRBV5-1 and TRBJ1-4; D gene unclear. The CDR3 loop spans 15 amino acids. The germline CDR1 and CDR2 sequences are SGHRS and YFSETQ. The CDR3: CASSFGRQVDEKLFF. The CDR3 DNA is TGCGCCAGCAGCTTTGGGCGTCAGGTGGATGAGAAACTGTTTTTT.

This clonotype has more than one count but fewer than ten. J is TRBJ2-7 and V is TRBV7-9, with D maybe TRBD2 (7 bases). Germline CDR1 and CDR2: SEHNR and FQNEAQ (reference sequence). The V and J ends lost 5 bases and 6 bases respectively, with 14 bases between them. This CDR3 spans 13 amino acids. This chain's CDR3 is CASSPGEGGEQYF. DNA for the CDR3: TGTGCCAGCAGCCCCGGGGAGGGGGGCGAGCAGTACTTC.

By share of the sample, this clonotype is medium-sized. V gene TRBV19 combines with J gene TRBJ1-1; 8 positions match TRBD1. Germline V gives CDR1 LNHDA, CDR2 SQIVND (reference sequence). V was pared by 5 bases and J by 0 bases, with 5 bases of the junction left unmatched. CDR3 length: 15 residues. CDR3 DNA: TGTGCCAGTAGTGTCGGACAGGGAATGAACACTGAAGCTTTCTTT. Encoded protein: CASSVGQGMNTEAFF.

This clonotype was seen at least ten times. This chain joins TRBV19 and TRBJ2-1, with 7 bases fitting TRBD2. The germline CDR1 and CDR2 sequences are LNHDA and SQIVND (reference sequence). V lost 5 bases to trimming and J lost 3 bases; unmatched junction nucleotides: 4. The CDR3 runs 14 residues. The CDR3 DNA sequence: TGTGCCAGTAGTTTCCAGCGGGACTACAATGAGCAGTTCTTC. Amino acid sequence: CASSFQRDYNEQFF. Drawing the rest from reference TRBV19 and TRBJ2-1, the complete variable domain is DGGITQSPKYLFRKEGQNVTLSCEQNLNHDAMYWYRQDPGQGLRLIYYSQIVNDFQKGDIAEGYSVSREKKESFPLTVTSAQKNPTAFYLCASSFQRDYNEQFFGPGTRLTVL.